This T cell receptor beta chain was captured by sequencing in a study of T cells after yellow fever vaccination. Template switching with 5'RACE generated the TCR cDNA and added a universal primer site and UMIs. Using its own MiXCR run on the 5' RACE reads, TCRdb lists one record per CDR3 protein. This table has roughly 250,000 distinct CDR3 sequences, 10% to 15% appearing once. Germline V lookup: CDR1 SGHRS, CDR2 YFSETQ. V gave up 3 bases and J gave up 10 bases, with 14 bases separating them. There are 13 residues in the CDR3. Broader study findings: Weaker overall, the secondary response nonetheless peaked faster (day 5 versus 15). Abundant bulk-population clonotypes could contaminate the FACS-sorted repertoires.

On this clonotype itself: Its antigen remains unknown.

The chain carries TRBV5-1 and TRBJ1-5; no clear D gene. This clonotype originated in a man aged 25-45 years who received the YFV17D yellow fever vaccine. Sample: CD4+ T cells sorted from PBMCs, taken 45 days after the yellow fever booster vaccination. The CDR3 region is CASSSAGGGPQHF. CDR3 coding DNA: TGCGCCAGCAGCTCGGCAGGCGGCGGTCCCCAGCATTTT. Variable domain in full (rest from reference TRBV5-1 and TRBJ1-5): KAGVTQTPRYLIKTRGQQVTLSCSPISGHRSVSWYQQTPGQGLQFLFEYFSETQRNKGNFPGRFSGRQFSNSRSEMNVSTLELGDSALYLCASSSAGGGPQHFGDGTRLSIL.